This is a list of T cell receptor beta chains from one sample in a study of cytomegalovirus exposure and HLA in healthy donors. Sequencing used immunoSEQ multiplex PCR; TCRdb keeps in-frame clones, though not all of them. Among about 100,000 clones listed, about 77% were seen once. The sequenced sample was PBMCs. Every receptor here comes from a woman in her forties or fifties in good health and CMV-seropositive. CDR3s leave out the opening cysteine and the closing phenylalanine or tryptophan.

cdr3_aa: ASSFTRLAGYNEQF
j_call: TRBJ2-1
v_call: TRBV7-3

cdr3_aa: ASSIEGLAGGPGELF
j_call: TRBJ2-2
v_call: TRBV19

cdr3_aa: ASSEEDRGLIGYT
j_call: TRBJ1-2
v_call: TRBV25-1

cdr3_aa: ASSSLAESYEQY
j_call: TRBJ2-7
v_call: TRBV11-2

cdr3_aa: ASSPTASGGYT
j_call: TRBJ1-2
v_call: TRBV6-1

cdr3_aa: AISEAQPYEQY
j_call: TRBJ2-7
v_call: TRBV10-3

cdr3_aa: ASTPQGAITEAF
j_call: TRBJ1-1
v_call: TRBV7-9

cdr3_aa: ASRPGGANRGDYEQY
j_call: TRBJ2-7
v_call: TRBV5-1

cdr3_aa: ASSLVSRQDTEAF
j_call: TRBJ1-1
v_call: TRBV5-4

cdr3_aa: SSFRSDIQY
j_call: TRBJ2-4
v_call: TRBV20-1

cdr3_aa: ASSLVAATGEDGELF
j_call: TRBJ2-2
v_call: TRBV7-6

cdr3_aa: ASSRTGTNEKLF
j_call: TRBJ1-4
v_call: TRBV18

cdr3_aa: ASRRQGYQETQY
j_call: TRBJ2-5
v_call: TRBV6-5

cdr3_aa: SSSRGTTQEGYGYT
j_call: TRBJ1-2
v_call: TRBV7-9

cdr3_aa: ASSLAVAGGFYNEQF
j_call: TRBJ2-1
v_call: TRBV7-9

cdr3_aa: ASSPMNAGTDNEKLF
j_call: TRBJ1-4
v_call: TRBV2

cdr3_aa: ASSLSGGPNTEAF
j_call: TRBJ1-1
v_call: TRBV7-9

cdr3_aa: ASSQVEDGYT
j_call: TRBJ1-2
v_call: TRBV4-2

cdr3_aa: ASNPTGVRPQH
j_call: TRBJ1-5
v_call: TRBV2

cdr3_aa: ASSPAGGGRMNTEAF
j_call: TRBJ1-1
v_call: TRBV5-4

cdr3_aa: AWDPGLSNTGELF
j_call: TRBJ2-2
v_call: TRBV30

cdr3_aa: ASSPTGGYEQY
j_call: TRBJ2-7
v_call: TRBV7-2

cdr3_aa: ASSLGPQGLF
j_call: TRBJ2-2
v_call: TRBV7-9

cdr3_aa: ASSLGQVTGELF
j_call: TRBJ2-2
v_call: TRBV27

cdr3_aa: AWGGRSTDTQY
j_call: TRBJ2-3
v_call: TRBV30

cdr3_aa: ASKEDYNSRDTQY
j_call: TRBJ2-3
v_call: TRBV2

cdr3_aa: ASSLGGLTDRALEQY
j_call: TRBJ2-7
v_call: TRBV5-1

cdr3_aa: ASSKWQVNTGELF
j_call: TRBJ2-2
v_call: TRBV19

cdr3_aa: ASSIPIYRDRVEYEQF
j_call: TRBJ2-1
v_call: TRBV19

cdr3_aa: AWSVAGGAI
j_call: TRBJ2-1
v_call: TRBV30

cdr3_aa: ASSPTGTSAYNEQF
j_call: TRBJ2-1
v_call: TRBV27

cdr3_aa: ASSPPGQFSYEQY
j_call: TRBJ2-7
v_call: TRBV6-5

cdr3_aa: ASSYSPRANTEAF
j_call: TRBJ1-1
v_call: TRBV6-5

cdr3_aa: ASSLRQESTDTQY
j_call: TRBJ2-3
v_call: TRBV4-1

cdr3_aa: ASSPGPPGRKLF
j_call: TRBJ1-4
v_call: TRBV28

cdr3_aa: ASSQLLLAGGPFTGELF
j_call: TRBJ2-2
v_call: TRBV4-2

cdr3_aa: ASSQEGGGAPYEQY
j_call: TRBJ2-7
v_call: TRBV4-2

cdr3_aa: ASSIIGTGNNQPQH
j_call: TRBJ1-5
v_call: TRBV19

cdr3_aa: ASSPPLTGAGGNEQF
j_call: TRBJ2-1
v_call: TRBV18

cdr3_aa: ASTPGPPYEQY
j_call: TRBJ2-7
v_call: TRBV6-5

cdr3_aa: ASSDSSGRGGYT
j_call: TRBJ1-2
v_call: TRBV6-4

cdr3_aa: ASSLQGSYT
j_call: TRBJ1-2
v_call: TRBV5-4

cdr3_aa: ASSSSGGPAVGQETQY
j_call: TRBJ2-5
v_call: TRBV9

cdr3_aa: AWSVGVANEQF
j_call: TRBJ2-1
v_call: TRBV30

cdr3_aa: ASRTDGTGELF
j_call: TRBJ2-2
v_call: TRBV10-1

cdr3_aa: ASRTDANYGYT
j_call: TRBJ1-2
v_call: TRBV6-1

cdr3_aa: ASSDPGYGYT
j_call: TRBJ1-2
v_call: TRBV25-1

cdr3_aa: ASSLPASGRDPRVPTDTQY
j_call: TRBJ2-3
v_call: TRBV9

cdr3_aa: ASSSRVAMNTEAF
j_call: TRBJ1-1
v_call: TRBV13

cdr3_aa: ATSAPRDTSQEGYT
j_call: TRBJ1-2
v_call: TRBV10-3